This T cell receptor (beta chain) was observed in a study of T cell responses to AZD1222 COVID-19 vaccine. Assay used: immunoSEQ multiplex PCR; TCRdb lists only in-frame clones, some missing. The table lists under 70,000 clones, about 87% of them singletons. Trimming left V 1 base short and J 3 bases short, with 16 bases between. Germline values: CDR1 LNHDA, CDR2 SQIVND (reference sequence). This CDR3 region has 18 residues. Here the sequenced sample was peripheral blood, taken on day 0 of AZD1222 vaccination. V and J are TRBV19 and TRBJ2-6, with D perhaps assigned TRBD1 or TRBD2 (6 bases each). The clonotype was recovered from an adult in good health. CDR3 DNA sequence: TGTGCCAGTAGTATAGCCCATCTGGGGGGCGGTGGGGCCAACGTCCTGACTTTC. This translates into CASSIAHLGGGGANVLTF.